Sequencing of this TCR beta chain was carried out in a study of cytomegalovirus exposure and HLA in healthy donors. General observations from the study: Within the data, a cluster of highly shared sequence variants was likely a sequencing artifact. The study found most TCR sequences rare, yet found some public TCRs in many donors. A missense DCLRE1C variant was associated with V- and J-gene trimming of TCR beta chains in a later analysis, and an independent cohort replicated the association. The number of N-insertions in an Asian-associated ancestry cluster was reportedly below the approximately 600-donor mean in a later analysis.

13 Jbeta primers and 60 Vbeta primers were used for the PCR. This table comes from immunoSEQ multiplex PCR, and its TCRdb copy is limited to in-frame clones, with some not included. The repertoire holds 100,000 to 120,000 clones, around 88% seen once, with 1.5% to 2% in the top ten. Of note for this clone: Its specificity is not known.

Germline-derived CDR1 and CDR2 are SGHTA and FQGNSA. The J segment lost 3 bases and the V segment lost 5 bases, leaving 12 bases of the junction unmatched. The CDR3 sequence is 16 residues long. The source of this sequence is a man in his forties in good health and CMV-seronegative. Sequencing used PBMCs. This chain connects TRBV7-2 to TRBJ2-5, with 7 bases lining up with TRBD2. This chain's CDR3 is CASSRATSRGEETQYF. DNA for the CDR3: TGTGCCAGCAGCCGCGCCACTAGCCGGGGGGAAGAGACCCAGTACTTC.